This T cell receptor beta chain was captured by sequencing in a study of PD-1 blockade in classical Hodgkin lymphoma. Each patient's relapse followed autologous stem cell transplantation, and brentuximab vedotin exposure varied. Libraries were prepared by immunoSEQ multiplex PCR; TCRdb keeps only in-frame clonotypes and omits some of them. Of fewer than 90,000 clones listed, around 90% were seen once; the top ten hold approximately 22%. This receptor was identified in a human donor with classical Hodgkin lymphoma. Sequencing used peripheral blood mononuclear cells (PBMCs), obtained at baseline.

The CDR3 spells CASSTDGSGYGYTF. Written as DNA, the CDR3 is TGTGCCAGCAGTACCGACGGATCGGGCTATGGCTACACCTTC. The chain uses TRBV6-5 and TRBJ1-2; D gene ambiguous. The CDR3 runs to 14 residues. The ends were cut back, 5 bases at V and 4 bases at J, with 14 bases in the middle. CDR1 and CDR2 (germline): MNHEY, SVGAGI.